This TCR beta chain was identified in a study of blood T cell repertoires in COVID-19. About the research overall: T cells, B-cell-depleted T cells, or PBMCs supplied cDNA or gDNA.

Patients from Seattle were sampled longitudinally, starting during active infection. The CDR3 has 17 amino acids. The J segment lost 5 bases and the V segment lost 6 bases, leaving 15 bases of the junction unmatched. Germline CDR1 SGHRS, CDR2 YFSETQ. Original methodology: For nucleated cells, counts were estimated from reference gene primer amplification. Method: immunoSEQ multiplex PCR; TCRdb's copy keeps in-frame clones and lacks some. V, J and clone size reflect that table, while D and trimming were determined from the DNA. The table shows about 160,000 clones, with more than 75% occurring only once.

The receptor comes from a woman aged 70-85 years with COVID-19, enrolled during active disease. The chain carries TRBV5-1 and TRBJ2-3; 10 bases align to TRBD1. The sequenced material came from peripheral blood. In nucleotides, the CDR3 is TGCGCCAGCATCCCCCTACCGGGACAGGGGACTCTAGATACGCAGTATTTT. It is translated as CASIPLPGQGTLDTQYF.